A single sample gave rise to the 8 T cell receptor beta chains below, sequenced in a study of vaccination effects on CD4 cells after COVID-19. Assay: immunoSEQ multiplex PCR; the TCRdb copy retains only in-frame clones and omits some. The sample includes tens of thousands of clones, roughly 76% of them seen just once. Before sequencing, viral peptide pools were used by the ViraFEST assay to expand antigen-specific CD4+ T cells. Culturing for more than 9 days preceded CD4+ T cell isolation. Having tested negative for nucleocapsid antibodies, the vaccine recipients showed no prior SARS-CoV-2 infection. Their specific antigens are unknown. The sample in question was CD4+ T cells from PBMCs cultured with HCoV-OC43 spike peptides, obtained before COVID-19 vaccination. Regarding subset: HCoV-OC43 spike overlapping peptide pool stimulation. These receptors were taken from a human donor who received a COVID-19 vaccine.

V gene TRBV5-1 combines with J gene TRBJ2-2; no reliable D call. V was cut by 0 bases and J by 6 bases, with 6 bases left in between. The CDR3 totals 13 residues. Germline V gene sequence: CDR1 SGHRS, CDR2 YFSETQ. CDR3 in amino acids: CASSLGSAGELFF. The DNA of the CDR3 is TGCGCCAGCAGCTTGGGGTCCGCCGGGGAGCTGTTTTTT.

The chain couples TRBV7-2 to TRBJ1-2; 8 nucleotides align to TRBD1. The V and J ends lost 4 bases and 4 bases, in that order; junction bases with no gene match: 5. CDR3 length: 14 amino acids. Germline V gene sequence: CDR1 SGHTA, CDR2 FQGNSA. The CDR3 protein is CASSSRTGTYGYTF. For the CDR3, the DNA is TGTGCCAGCAGCTCCCGGACAGGGACCTATGGCTACACCTTC.

As regards this clone: At one end the junction does not follow the germline gene, possibly because of a read error. The rearrangement uses TRBV4-2 and TRBJ2-7; unclear D gene. The germline V gene encodes CDR1 LGHNA and CDR2 YNFKEQ. There are 13 residues in the CDR3. CDR3 DNA: TGTGCCAGCAGCCAAGATAGGACGAGGCGCGTGGACTTC. It is translated as CASSQDRTRRVDF.

The rearrangement uses TRBV6-4 and TRBJ1-1, with TRBD1 identical over 11 bases. V trimming: 4 bases; J trimming: 5 bases; junction bases outside the gene matches: 6. Germline loops: CDR1 MRHNA, CDR2 SNTAGT. The CDR3 spans 15 residues. CDR3 bases: TGTGCCAGCAGTGCCTCCGGGACAGGGGGGACTGAAGCTTTCTTT. This encodes CASSASGTGGTEAFF.

The chain has TRBV18 and TRBJ2-7; D might be TRBD1 (5 bases). Looked up from germline, CDR1 is KGHSH and CDR2 is LQKENI. V dropped 0 bases and J dropped 3 bases, with 9 bases sitting between them. There are 14 residues in the CDR3. The CDR3 protein is CASSPPARDYEQYF. In nucleotides, the CDR3 is TGTGCCAGCTCACCACCGGCCAGGGACTACGAGCAGTACTTC.

This clone has a handful of counts. Mismatch with germline at one junction end may stem from a read error. The genes are TRBV7-7 and TRBJ2-1; maybe TRBD2 (6 bases). Germline values: CDR1 SSHAT, CDR2 FNYEAQ (reference sequence). The CDR3 is 16 amino acids. CDR3 sequence: CASSPGRTITYNEQFF. The CDR3, as DNA: TGTGCTAGCAGCCCCGGACGGACTATTACCTACAATGAGCAGTTCTTC.

This clone appeared a few times. This chain joins TRBV7-9 and TRBJ2-1; tentative D call: TRBD2 (6 bases). Germline loops: CDR1 SEHNR, CDR2 FQNEAQ (reference sequence). CDR3 length: 13 residues. With 5 bases removed from V and 8 bases from J, the gap between germline ends came to 13 bases. The CDR3 protein is CASSRRDGDEQFF. CDR3 nucleotide sequence: TGTGCCAGCAGCCGGAGGGATGGGGATGAGCAGTTCTTC.

The genes are TRBV6-5 and TRBJ1-5; a possible D gene is TRBD1 (5 bases). The CDR3 extends over 14 amino acids. The V end lost 4 bases, the J end lost 6 bases, and 13 bases lay between the germline ends. Germline V lookup: CDR1 MNHEY, CDR2 SVGAGI. CDR3 region: CASSSPGLGQPQHF. The CDR3 region has the DNA TGTGCCAGCAGTTCCCCAGGGTTAGGTCAGCCCCAGCATTTT.